The following is a T cell receptor beta chain sequence with its context. Which antigen it targets is not known. No base qualities exist here, and no much larger clone lies one base off it. Samples from volunteer blood donors who had recovered from COVID-19 were contributed by a second Seattle source. Whole blood was collected in K2EDTA tubes by collaborating institutions according to the institutions' own protocols. For TCRbeta analysis, collaborators shipped samples as frozen whole blood, isolated PBMCs, or DNA extracted from either of those sample types. This sample is drawn from a study of blood T cell repertoires in COVID-19 (dated by TCRdb to the early 2020s). Describing the broader study: The collaborator samples originated in the United States, Italy and Spain and spanned the acute and convalescent phases of COVID-19. The prospective study material was composed of cDNA or gDNA derived from T cells, B-cell-depleted T cells, or PBMCs. The dataset comprised deeply sampled blood TCRbeta repertoires from subjects exposed to, actively infected with, or recovered from COVID-19. The repertoires were made available in a free public database intended to serve as a resource for research on the immune response to SARS-CoV-2. Samples were obtained from the ongoing ImmuneRACE study (first 160 participants) and from 1,254 subjects provided by 6 global collaborators. Sample metadata almost always included a de-identified subject ID, COVID-19 status, age in years and sex. Where available, HLA class I and class II types were taken from metadata supplied by the sample provider and were not determined by assay-based typing.

TCRbeta CDR3 regions were amplified from genomic DNA by means of the immunoSEQ Assay, a bias-controlled multiplex PCR. Under the source paper's analysis protocol: Nucleated cell counts per sample were estimated from amplification of reference gene primers within the assay. Sequence reads were collapsed and filtered to measure the absolute abundance of every unique TCRbeta CDR3 rearrangement. For each sample, productive Simpson clonality was calculated by taking the square root of Simpson's diversity index across productive rearrangements. In its TCRdb copy, this immuneACCESS table keeps in-frame sequences only and misses some clones. Where compared with another copy, unresolved V genes explain less than half of these, and the others have no known cause. The V and J calls and clone size come from that table; D and trimming were worked out from the DNA. In this sample the table shows approximately 160,000 clones, approximately 85% of which occur a single time. The leading ten clones occupy about 8% of the sample.

The CDR3 goes from the cysteine to the phenylalanine over 14 residues. Just CDR3 DNA is preserved here, 42 bases in frame from base 1. V is cut by 2 bases and J by 1 base, and the space between the germline ends is 7 bases. Looking up the germline V gene yields CDR1 SGDLS and CDR2 YYNGEE. General conclusions and limits of the study: The amount of clinical and demographic metadata varied by source and participant and was provided uncurated.

Sequencing was performed on peripheral blood. The rearrangement joined TRBV9 to TRBJ1-5, with the D gene not confidently named. The TCR comes from a middle-aged man who had recovered from COVID-19. Here is the DNA: TGTGCCAGCAGCGTCGGCGGAAGCAATCAGCCCCAGCATTTT. This translates into CASSVGGSNQPQHF.